The clone carrying this T cell receptor (beta chain) was seen just once. Its antigen is unidentified. This entry comes from a study of T cell responses to AZD1222 COVID-19 vaccine. Looking at the study overall: Recipients boosted at about 4 weeks or about 12 weeks are pooled. Points from the study as a whole: Repertoires were sampled only after the peak T cell response. At study baseline, merely more than 5 AZD1222 recipients were seropositive. A mostly white British donor set with more females was recruited, and clonal diversity was possibly underestimated.

TCRdb's copy holds only in-frame clones and misses some; the assay was immunoSEQ multiplex PCR. Of about 94,000 clones in the sample, about 88% were seen once. J lost 7 bases, V lost 8 bases, and 7 bases had no gene match. Per germline, CDR1 LNHDA and CDR2 SQIVND (reference sequence). The CDR3 consists of 12 residues. Sample: peripheral blood, taken on day 0 of AZD1222 vaccination. The J gene is TRBJ1-2, the V gene TRBV19; TRBD1 matches 7 bases. This receptor was obtained from an adult in good health. CDR3 residues: CASQQGNGGYTF. The CDR3 nucleotides read TGTGCCAGTCAACAGGGGAATGGTGGCTACACCTTC.